This TCR beta chain was sequenced in a study of blood T cell repertoires in COVID-19. Turning to the study itself: Donors in the United States, Italy and Spain gave samples during acute or convalescent COVID-19.

The germline CDR1 and CDR2 sequences are KGHDR and SFDVKD. The CDR3 runs to 16 residues. Trimming removed 1 base from V and 7 bases from J; junction bases left unmatched: 6. Per the study methods: It was from reference gene primer amplification that nucleated cell counts were estimated. Clones were read by immunoSEQ multiplex PCR, and TCRdb kept only the in-frame ones, dropping some. Clone size and V and J calls were adopted from that table, with D and trimming inferred from the DNA. The sample has under 350,000 clones, around 86% seen once. The V and J genes are TRBV24-1 and TRBJ2-1, with 10 nucleotides matching TRBD2. Specimen: peripheral blood. The sequence derives from a man in his late teens or twenties with active or convalescent COVID-19. CDR3 nucleotide sequence: TGTGCCACCAGTGATTTCGGAGCGGGAGGGTTGAATGAGCAGTTCTTC. This gives the protein CATSDFGAGGLNEQFF.